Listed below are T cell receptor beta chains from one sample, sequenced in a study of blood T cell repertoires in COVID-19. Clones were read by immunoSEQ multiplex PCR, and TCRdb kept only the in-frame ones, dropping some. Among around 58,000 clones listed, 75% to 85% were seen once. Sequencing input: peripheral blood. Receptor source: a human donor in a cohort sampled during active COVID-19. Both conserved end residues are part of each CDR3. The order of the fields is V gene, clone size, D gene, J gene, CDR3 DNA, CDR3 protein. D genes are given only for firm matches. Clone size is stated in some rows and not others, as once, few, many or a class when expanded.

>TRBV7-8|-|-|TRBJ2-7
TGTGCCAGCAGCCCCGGGTCCGGCGAGCAGTACTTC
CASSPGSGEQYF
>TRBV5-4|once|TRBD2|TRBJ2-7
TGTGCCAGCAGCTTGGGAGCGGGGGGGCCGGGGGAGCAGTACTTC
CASSLGAGGPGEQYF
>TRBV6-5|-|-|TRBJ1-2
TGTGCCAGCAGTTCGACACATAACTATGGCTACACCTTC
CASSSTHNYGYTF
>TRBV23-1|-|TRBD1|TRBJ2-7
TGCGCCAGCAGTCATCCCGGGACAGGGTATTCCTACGAGCAGTACTTC
CASSHPGTGYSYEQYF
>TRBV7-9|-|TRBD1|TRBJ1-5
TGTGCCAGCAGCTTGGCGGGACAGGGGCTTTCCCAGCATTTT
CASSLAGQGLSQHF
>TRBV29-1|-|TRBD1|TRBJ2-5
TGCAGCGCCTCAGGGGGTGGGGGCCAAGAGACCCAGTACTTC
CSASGGGGQETQYF
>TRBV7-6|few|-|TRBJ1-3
TGTGCCAGCAGCCCCTTCGCGTCCTCTGGAAACACCATATATTTT
CASSPFASSGNTIYF
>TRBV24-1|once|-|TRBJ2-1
TGTGCCACCAGTGACCCCCCTACCCCCGGGCAGTTCTTC
CATSDPPTPGQFF
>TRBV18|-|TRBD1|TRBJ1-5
TGTGCCAGCTCACTCCAGGGACAGGGAATGGAGCCCCAGCATTTT
CASSLQGQGMEPQHF
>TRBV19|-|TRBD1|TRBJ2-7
TGTGCCAGTAGTGGACGGACAGGACCTATCGCGTACGAGCAGTACTTC
CASSGRTGPIAYEQYF
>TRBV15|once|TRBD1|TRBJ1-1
TGTGCCACCAGCAGAGGGACGGGACAGGGGGCATCGAACACTGAAGCTTTCTTT
CATSRGTGQGASNTEAFF
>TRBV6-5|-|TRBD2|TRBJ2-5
TGTGCCAGCAGTTACGAAGGACTAGCGGGGGTAGAGACCCAGTACTTC
CASSYEGLAGVETQYF
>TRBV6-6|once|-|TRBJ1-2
TGTGCCGTTAGGGAGGGGGGGGTCCATGGCTACACCTTC
CAVREGGVHGYTF
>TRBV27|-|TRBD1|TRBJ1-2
TGTGCCAGCAGTTTATGGACAGGGGGAGGGGGCTACACCTTC
CASSLWTGGGGYTF
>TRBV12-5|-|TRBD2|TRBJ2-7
TGTGCTAGTGGTTTGGATCTAGCGGGGGTCTCCTACGAGCAGTACTTC
CASGLDLAGVSYEQYF
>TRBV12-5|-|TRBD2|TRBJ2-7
TGTGCTAGTGGGATAGCGGGCGCCTACGAGCAGTACTTC
CASGIAGAYEQYF